This TCR beta chain was sequenced for a study of T cell responses to AZD1222 COVID-19 vaccine. In this sample, this clone turned up once. The antigen remains undetermined. Sequencing used immunoSEQ multiplex PCR; TCRdb keeps in-frame clones, though not all of them. The sample holds fewer than 120,000 clones, about nine tenths seen once. Overall study results and limits: It was only after the peak T cell response that any repertoires were sampled. At 160-218 and 743-854, vaccine-associated CD4 TCRs were dominant, and they spanned spike. Clonal diversity may have been underestimated, and the donors were mostly white British, with more females than males. AZD1222 recipients seropositive at baseline numbered only six or seven.

The germline V gene encodes CDR1 SGHTA and CDR2 FQGNSA. V was shortened by 6 bases and J by 11 bases, with 19 bases between the two germline ends. CDR3 size: 13 residues. The chain combines TRBV7-2 with TRBJ1-1, with D maybe TRBD1 (5 bases). This clonotype was obtained from an adult who received the AZD1222 COVID-19 vaccine. The source was peripheral blood, collected 28 days after the second AZD1222 dose. The CDR3 here is CASSGSPIRGAFF. The CDR3 bases are TGTGCCAGCAGTGGTAGCCCTATTAGGGGCGCTTTCTTT. Supplemented by reference TRBV7-2 and TRBJ1-1, the full variable domain reads GAGVSQSPSNKVTEKGKDVELRCDPISGHTALYWYRQSLGQGLEFLIYFQGNSAPDKSGLPSDRFSAERTGGSVSTLTIQRTQQEDSAVYLCASSGSPIRGAFFGQGTRLTVV.